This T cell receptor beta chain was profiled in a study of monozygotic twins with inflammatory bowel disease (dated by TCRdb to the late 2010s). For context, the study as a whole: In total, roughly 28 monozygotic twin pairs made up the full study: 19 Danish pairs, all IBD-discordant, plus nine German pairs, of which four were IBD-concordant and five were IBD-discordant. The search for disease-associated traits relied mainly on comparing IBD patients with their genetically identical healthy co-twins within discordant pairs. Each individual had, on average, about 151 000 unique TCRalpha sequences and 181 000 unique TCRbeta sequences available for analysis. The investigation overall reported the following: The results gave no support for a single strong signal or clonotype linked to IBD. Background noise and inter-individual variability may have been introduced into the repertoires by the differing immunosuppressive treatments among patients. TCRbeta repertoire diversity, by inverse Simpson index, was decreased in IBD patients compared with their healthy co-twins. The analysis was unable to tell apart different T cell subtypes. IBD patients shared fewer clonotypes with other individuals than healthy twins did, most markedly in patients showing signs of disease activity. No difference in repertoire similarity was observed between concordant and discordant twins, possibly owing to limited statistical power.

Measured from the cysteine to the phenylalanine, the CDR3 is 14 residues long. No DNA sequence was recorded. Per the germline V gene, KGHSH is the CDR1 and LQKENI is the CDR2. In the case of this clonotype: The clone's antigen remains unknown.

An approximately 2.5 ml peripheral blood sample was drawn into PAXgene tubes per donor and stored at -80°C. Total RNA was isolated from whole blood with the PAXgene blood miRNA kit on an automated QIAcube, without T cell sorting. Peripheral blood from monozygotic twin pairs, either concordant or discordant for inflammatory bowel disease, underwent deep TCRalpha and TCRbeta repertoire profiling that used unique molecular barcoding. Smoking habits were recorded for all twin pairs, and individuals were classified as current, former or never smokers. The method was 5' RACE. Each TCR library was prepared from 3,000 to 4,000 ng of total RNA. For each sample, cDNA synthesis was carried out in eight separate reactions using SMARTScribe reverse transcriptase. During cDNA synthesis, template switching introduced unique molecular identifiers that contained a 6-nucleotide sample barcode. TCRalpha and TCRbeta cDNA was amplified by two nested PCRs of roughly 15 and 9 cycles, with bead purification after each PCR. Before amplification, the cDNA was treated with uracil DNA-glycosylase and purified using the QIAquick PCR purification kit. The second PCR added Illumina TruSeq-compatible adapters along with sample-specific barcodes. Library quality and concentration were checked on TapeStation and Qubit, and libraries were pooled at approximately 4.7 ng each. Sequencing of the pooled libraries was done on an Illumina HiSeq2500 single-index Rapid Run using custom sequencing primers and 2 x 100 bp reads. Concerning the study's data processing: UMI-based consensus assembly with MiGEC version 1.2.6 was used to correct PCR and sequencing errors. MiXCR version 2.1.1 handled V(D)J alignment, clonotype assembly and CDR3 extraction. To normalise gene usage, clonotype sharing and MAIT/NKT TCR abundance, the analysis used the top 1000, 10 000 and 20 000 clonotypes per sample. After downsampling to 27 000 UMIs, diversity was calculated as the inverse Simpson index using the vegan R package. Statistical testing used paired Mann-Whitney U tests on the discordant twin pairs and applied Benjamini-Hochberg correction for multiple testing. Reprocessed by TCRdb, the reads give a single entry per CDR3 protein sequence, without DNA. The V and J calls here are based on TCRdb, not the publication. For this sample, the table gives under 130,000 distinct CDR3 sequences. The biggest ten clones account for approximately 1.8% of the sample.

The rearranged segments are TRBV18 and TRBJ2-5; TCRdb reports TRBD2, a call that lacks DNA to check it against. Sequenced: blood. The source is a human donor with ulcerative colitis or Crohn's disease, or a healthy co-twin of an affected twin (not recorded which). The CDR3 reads CASSPSGGGETQYF.